Listed below are T cell receptor beta chains from one sample, sequenced in a study of control samples from healthy donors and cancer patients. The data were produced by immunoSEQ multiplex PCR, yet TCRdb's version contains in-frame clones alone and is incomplete. The profile shows 90,000 to 100,000 clones, about 85% of them singletons. Sequenced input: blood. The receptors derive from a woman in her 70s in good health. Both conserved end residues are part of each CDR3. D genes are given only for firm matches. Size is stated for part of the rows, as once, few or many counts, or as a class when the clone is expanded.

clone_size: .; j_call: TRBJ2-3; v_call: TRBV18; d_call: .; cdr3_nt: TGTGCCAGCTCACCTATGGCAGATACGCAGTATTTT; cdr3_aa: CASSPMADTQYF
clone_size: .; j_call: TRBJ1-6; v_call: TRBV30; d_call: .; cdr3_nt: TGTGCCTGGAGGTCACCCCTCCACTTT; cdr3_aa: CAWRSPLHF
clone_size: .; j_call: TRBJ2-5; v_call: TRBV7-2; d_call: .; cdr3_nt: TGTGCCAGCAGCCGAGACAGCCAAGAGACCCAGTACTTC; cdr3_aa: CASSRDSQETQYF
clone_size: .; j_call: TRBJ2-7; v_call: TRBV29-1; d_call: TRBD2; cdr3_nt: TGCAGCGTTCTTAAACTAGCGGGAAACTCCTACGAGCAGTACTTC; cdr3_aa: CSVLKLAGNSYEQYF
clone_size: .; j_call: TRBJ2-7; v_call: TRBV7-6; d_call: .; cdr3_nt: TGTGCCAGCAGCCCGACACCCGGGACTCTCTACGAGCAGTACTTC; cdr3_aa: CASSPTPGTLYEQYF
clone_size: few; j_call: TRBJ1-2; v_call: TRBV7-2; d_call: .; cdr3_nt: TGTGCCAGCAGCCCCGAAGGGGGTGTTAACTATGGCTACACCTTC; cdr3_aa: CASSPEGGVNYGYTF
clone_size: few; j_call: TRBJ1-1; v_call: TRBV5-1; d_call: .; cdr3_nt: TGCGCCAGCCACCGGGACACGAACACTGAAGCTTTCTTT; cdr3_aa: CASHRDTNTEAFF
clone_size: once; j_call: TRBJ1-6; v_call: TRBV19; d_call: .; cdr3_nt: TGTGCCAGTGGAGAGAAGTATAATTCACCCCTCCACTTT; cdr3_aa: CASGEKYNSPLHF
clone_size: .; j_call: TRBJ2-7; v_call: TRBV4-1; d_call: TRBD2; cdr3_nt: TGCGCCAGCAGCCAAGGGCTAGCGGGGGGCTACGAGCAGTACTTC; cdr3_aa: CASSQGLAGGYEQYF
clone_size: .; j_call: TRBJ2-7; v_call: TRBV20-1; d_call: .; cdr3_nt: TGCAGTGCAGGGACACTGAACGAGCAGTACTTC; cdr3_aa: CSAGTLNEQYF
clone_size: .; j_call: TRBJ2-7; v_call: TRBV7-9; d_call: .; cdr3_nt: TGTGCCAGCAGCCCCCCCTTAGTGGGTTTCGAGCAGTACTTC; cdr3_aa: CASSPPLVGFEQYF
clone_size: .; j_call: TRBJ1-5; v_call: TRBV28; d_call: TRBD1; cdr3_nt: TGTGCCAGCCAAGGGACAGCTAATCAGCCCCAGCATTTT; cdr3_aa: CASQGTANQPQHF
clone_size: .; j_call: TRBJ1-1; v_call: TRBV10-3; d_call: TRBD1; cdr3_nt: TGTGCCATCAGTGAGCCGCCGGACAGGGTGAACACTGAAGCTTTCTTT; cdr3_aa: CAISEPPDRVNTEAFF
clone_size: .; j_call: TRBJ2-5; v_call: TRBV9; d_call: .; cdr3_nt: TGTGCCAGCAGCCTTTCGGGGGCGTGGCCCGGGACCCAGTACTTC; cdr3_aa: CASSLSGAWPGTQYF
clone_size: .; j_call: TRBJ1-2; v_call: TRBV3-1/TRBV3-2; d_call: .; cdr3_nt: TGTGCCAGCAGCCGCGCCTGGACGGGGACATATGGCTACACCTTC; cdr3_aa: CASSRAWTGTYGYTF
clone_size: .; j_call: TRBJ1-2; v_call: TRBV12-3/TRBV12-4; d_call: .; cdr3_nt: TGTGCCAGCAGTTTAAGGTCCGGGGTCGGCTACACCTTC; cdr3_aa: CASSLRSGVGYTF
clone_size: .; j_call: TRBJ2-5; v_call: TRBV2; d_call: .; cdr3_nt: TGTGCCAGCAGGAACGTCCAAGAGACCCAGTACTTC; cdr3_aa: CASRNVQETQYF
clone_size: few; j_call: TRBJ2-7; v_call: TRBV30; d_call: TRBD2; cdr3_nt: TGTGCCTGGGCCCGCCAGCGGGGGGATTCTCGGGACGAGCAGTACTTC; cdr3_aa: CAWARQRGDSRDEQYF
clone_size: .; j_call: TRBJ2-3; v_call: TRBV3-1/TRBV3-2; d_call: .; cdr3_nt: TGTGCCAGCAGCCTCCCAGATGCCGGGACAACAGATACGCAGTATTTT; cdr3_aa: CASSLPDAGTTDTQYF
clone_size: .; j_call: TRBJ1-1; v_call: TRBV5-6; d_call: TRBD1; cdr3_nt: TGTGCCAGCAGCCTAGGGACAGGGCGGTACACTGAAGCTTTCTTT; cdr3_aa: CASSLGTGRYTEAFF
clone_size: .; j_call: TRBJ2-7; v_call: TRBV5-4; d_call: TRBD1; cdr3_nt: TGTGCCAGCAGTCGGGACAGGAGCCTCTACGAGCAGTACTTC; cdr3_aa: CASSRDRSLYEQYF
clone_size: once; j_call: TRBJ2-5; v_call: TRBV28; d_call: TRBD2; cdr3_nt: TGTGCCAGCAGTGATCCGGGACTAGCGGGAGGCGGGCAGACCCAGTACTTC; cdr3_aa: CASSDPGLAGGGQTQYF
clone_size: .; j_call: TRBJ1-2; v_call: TRBV6-5; d_call: .; cdr3_nt: TGTGCCAGCAGTTACCAGGGGCTATCTGGCTACACCTTC; cdr3_aa: CASSYQGLSGYTF
clone_size: .; j_call: TRBJ2-1; v_call: TRBV9; d_call: TRBD2; cdr3_nt: TGTGCCAGCAGCGTAGATTGGGTTTGGACTAGCGGGGGGACCTACAATGAGCAGTTCTTC; cdr3_aa: CASSVDWVWTSGGTYNEQFF
clone_size: .; j_call: TRBJ1-5; v_call: TRBV5-6; d_call: TRBD1; cdr3_nt: TGTGCCAGCAGCTTCCACAGGGGGAACTTTTATAGCAATCAGCCCCAGCATTTT; cdr3_aa: CASSFHRGNFYSNQPQHF
clone_size: .; j_call: TRBJ2-7; v_call: TRBV6-5; d_call: TRBD1; cdr3_nt: TGTGCCCAAGGGCCCGGGACAGGGGTCTTCTACGAGCAGTACTTC; cdr3_aa: CAQGPGTGVFYEQYF
clone_size: .; j_call: TRBJ1-5; v_call: TRBV28; d_call: .; cdr3_nt: TGTGCCAGCCGCGACCCGGGATTCAGCAATCAGCCCCAGCATTTT; cdr3_aa: CASRDPGFSNQPQHF
clone_size: .; j_call: TRBJ1-2; v_call: TRBV7-6; d_call: .; cdr3_nt: TGTGCCAGCAGCATCGACGGTCTCTATGGCTACACCTTC; cdr3_aa: CASSIDGLYGYTF
clone_size: .; j_call: TRBJ1-3; v_call: TRBV5-1; d_call: .; cdr3_nt: TGCGCCAGCAGCTTGTCTTCTGGGGCTGGAAACACCATATATTTT; cdr3_aa: CASSLSSGAGNTIYF
clone_size: .; j_call: TRBJ1-1; v_call: TRBV4-1; d_call: .; cdr3_nt: TGCGCCAGCAGCCCTGGTACAGGGAGAGACACTGAAGCTTTCTTT; cdr3_aa: CASSPGTGRDTEAFF
clone_size: .; j_call: TRBJ1-2; v_call: TRBV19; d_call: .; cdr3_nt: TGTGCCAGTAGCCCCACCCAGGTGGATACGAACTATGGCTACACCTTC; cdr3_aa: CASSPTQVDTNYGYTF
clone_size: once; j_call: TRBJ1-2; v_call: TRBV27; d_call: TRBD1; cdr3_nt: TGTGCCAGCAGAACAACAGGGGGCGATTATGGCTACACCTTC; cdr3_aa: CASRTTGGDYGYTF
clone_size: .; j_call: TRBJ1-1; v_call: TRBV29-1; d_call: TRBD1; cdr3_nt: TGCAGCGGCGAGGTCGGGACAGGGGCCCTGGGGACTGAAGCTTTCTTT; cdr3_aa: CSGEVGTGALGTEAFF
clone_size: .; j_call: TRBJ1-2; v_call: TRBV21-1; d_call: .; cdr3_nt: TGTGCCAGCAGCAAAAGCAGGGATCGCTATGGCTACACCTTC; cdr3_aa: CASSKSRDRYGYTF
clone_size: .; j_call: TRBJ2-7; v_call: TRBV19; d_call: .; cdr3_nt: TGTGCCAACCAACATCGGAGCTCCTACGAGCAGTACTTC; cdr3_aa: CANQHRSSYEQYF
clone_size: once; j_call: TRBJ1-4; v_call: TRBV5-1; d_call: .; cdr3_nt: TGCGCCAGCAGAAATGGGGGGGCGACAAATGAAAAACTGTTTTTT; cdr3_aa: CASRNGGATNEKLFF
clone_size: .; j_call: TRBJ1-5; v_call: TRBV27; d_call: TRBD1; cdr3_nt: TGTGCCAGCAGTTTAGGGACAGGCAATCAGCCCCAGCATTTT; cdr3_aa: CASSLGTGNQPQHF